This entry is about one T cell receptor beta chain. CDR3 length: 12 amino acids. The V and J ends lost 8 bases and 3 bases, in that order; junction bases with no gene match: 3. This specimen comes from a study of T-cell reconstitution after alpha-beta-depleted transplantation in children. The library targeted TCRbeta and was prepared with unique molecular identifiers. TCRdb recomputed calls from the PCR reads with MiXCR, one row per CDR3 protein. The sample holds hundreds of thousands of distinct CDR3 sequences, about an eighth seen once. This TCR was recovered from a human donor who donated a stem cell graft to a child with Fanconi anemia. Sample: PBMCs, taken from the stem cell graft. The rearrangement joins TRBV12-3 or TRBV12-4 to TRBJ2-7, with 8 bases identical to TRBD1. CDR3 nucleotide sequence: TGTGCCAGCTCACAGGGGGTCTACGAGCAGTACTTC. Its translation: CASSQGVYEQYF.